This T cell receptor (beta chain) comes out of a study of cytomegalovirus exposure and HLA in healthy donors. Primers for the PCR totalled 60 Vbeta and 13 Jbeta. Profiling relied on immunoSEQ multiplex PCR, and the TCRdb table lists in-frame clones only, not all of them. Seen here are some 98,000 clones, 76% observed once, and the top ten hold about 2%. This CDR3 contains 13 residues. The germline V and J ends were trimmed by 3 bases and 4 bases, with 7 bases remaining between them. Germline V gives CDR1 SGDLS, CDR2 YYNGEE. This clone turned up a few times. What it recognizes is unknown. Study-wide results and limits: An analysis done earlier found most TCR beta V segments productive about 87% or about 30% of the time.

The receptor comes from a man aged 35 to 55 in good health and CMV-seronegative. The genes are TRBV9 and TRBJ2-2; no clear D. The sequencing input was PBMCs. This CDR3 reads CASSAAITGELFF. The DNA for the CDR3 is TGTGCCAGCAGCGCAGCGATCACCGGGGAGCTGTTTTTT. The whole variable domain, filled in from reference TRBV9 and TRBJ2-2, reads DSGVTQTPKHLITATGQRVTLRCSPRSGDLSVYWYQQSLDQGLQFLIQYYNGEERAKGNILERFSAQQFPDLHSELNLSSLELGDSALYFCASSAAITGELFFGEGSRLTVL.